The next 29 T cell receptor beta chains were all read from a single sample in a study of T cell repertoires in cytomegalovirus infection (dated by TCRdb to the late 2010s). What the treatment or condition label conveys for this sample: in vitro stimulation with specific CMV peptide epitopes to enrich CMV-specific T cells. TCRdb records Illumina HiSeq 1500 as the sequencer. TCRdb ran its own pipeline on the public reads, namely fastp trimming at Q25 and MiXCR clone calling, and kept in-frame beta chains. Duplicate CDR3 protein sequences are folded into a single record with the most common DNA and genes. In this sample the table shows about 70,000 distinct CDR3 sequences, more than 20% of which occur a single time. Approximately 68% of the sample is in the top ten clones. No cognate antigen is known for these TCRs. The specimen comprised CD8+ T cells from cultured PBMCs, sampled from culture after CMV antigen stimulation. The receptors were sampled from a human donor in good health (CMV status not recorded). Some clones in this sample may be carry-over from other donors' samples.

V is TRBV11-3 and J is TRBJ1-1, with D unresolved. The ends were cut back, 1 base at V and 2 bases at J, with 8 bases in the middle. The germline CDR1 and CDR2 sequences are SGHNT and YENEEA. The CDR3 length is 14 residues. The DNA of the CDR3 is TGTGCCAGCAGCTTAGTGGGGAGCAACACTGAAGCTTTCTTT. This codes for CASSLVGSNTEAFF.

This clonotype was counted between two and nine times. The DNA of the CDR3 is TGTGCCAGCAGTTCAAGTTGGGGAAACTCTGGAAACACCATATATTTT. It is translated as CASSSSWGNSGNTIYF. This sequence joins TRBV27 and TRBJ1-3, with unresolved D. V was clipped by 4 bases and J by 0 bases, with 13 bases between them. Per the germline V gene, CDR1 is MNHEY and CDR2 is SMNVEV (reference sequence). This CDR3 has 16 residues.

The chain links TRBV7-2 to TRBJ1-2, with D hard to call. Per germline, CDR1 SGHTA and CDR2 FQGNSA. CDR3 length: 16 residues. Trimming stripped 0 bases from V and 0 bases from J, with 11 bases between. The chain's CDR3 is CASSLAGSQANYGYTF. The CDR3 DNA reads TGTGCCAGCAGCTTAGCGGGGAGCCAAGCTAACTATGGCTACACCTTC.

This clonotype came up a few times. V gene TRBV28 combines with J gene TRBJ1-1; D perhaps matches TRBD1 (5 bases). Trimming stripped 0 bases from V and 6 bases from J, with 14 bases between. This CDR3 has 15 amino acids. Germline V gene lookup returns CDR1 MDHEN and CDR2 SYDVKM. In DNA form, the CDR3 reads TGTGCCAGCAGTTTATGGCCCCAGGGCGGGCCTGAAGCTTTCTTT. This codes for CASSLWPQGGPEAFF.

The V gene is TRBV11-2, the J gene TRBJ2-7; TRBD2 might be the D (6 bases). This CDR3 has 16 residues. The V end was cut by 2 bases, the J end by 5 bases, with 19 bases between. Germline V gives CDR1 SGHAT, CDR2 FQNNGV. The CDR3 nucleotides are TGTGCCAGCAGCTTATGGGGGGAATCCCTCGGGCACGAGCAGTACTTC. Amino acids: CASSLWGESLGHEQYF.

J is TRBJ2-5 and V is TRBV6-1; the D is unclear. Germline-derived CDR1 and CDR2 are MNHNS and SASEGT. This CDR3 is built from 13 residues. Deletions cut 5 bases from V and 5 bases from J, with 12 bases between. In nucleotides, the CDR3 is TGTGCCAGCAGTCCATGGTCCGGGGAGACCCAGTACTTC. Translation: CASSPWSGETQYF.

This clonotype appeared a few times. J is TRBJ2-4 and V is TRBV7-2, with 7 positions matching TRBD2. The CDR3 length is 17 residues. Trimming took 5 bases from V and 3 from J; bases not matched to a gene: 13. CDR1 and CDR2 from the germline V gene are SGHTA and FQGNSA. CDR3 DNA: TGTGCCAGCAGCCCGACAGTCCGGGGGGTAGGCAAAAACATTCAGTACTTC. Protein sequence: CASSPTVRGVGKNIQYF.

The genes are TRBV12-3 or TRBV12-4 and TRBJ2-2; D not resolved. The CDR3 extends over 12 amino acids. Trimming shortened V by 3 bases and J by 6 bases, and 5 bases separated the two germline ends. The CDR3 bases are TGTGCCAGCAGTTTCCCGGCCGGGGAGCTGTTTTTT. Amino acids: CASSFPAGELFF.

This clonotype was observed at least ten times. The chain couples TRBV7-9 to TRBJ1-3; D is undetermined. This CDR3 has 12 residues. CDR1 is SEHNR and CDR2 is FQNEAQ in the germline V gene (reference sequence). The CDR3 DNA sequence: TGTGTCGCGCGGGGCTCTGGAAACACCATATATTTT. Translating gives CVARGSGNTIYF. The whole variable domain, filled in from reference TRBV7-9 and TRBJ1-3, reads DTGVSQNPRHKITKRGQNVTFRCDPISEHNRLYWYRQTLGQGPEFLTYFQNEAQLEKSRLLSDRFSAERPKGSFSTLEIQRTEQGDSAMYLCVARGSGNTIYFGEGSWLTVV.

The rearrangement uses TRBV6-6 and TRBJ1-1; D uncertain. CDR1 MNHNY and CDR2 SVGAGI come from the germline V gene (reference sequence). CDR3 length: 13 residues. Trimming took off 2 bases at V and 6 bases at J, with 10 bases between the two ends. This CDR3 reads CASSYGGLAEAFF. The DNA for the CDR3 is TGTGCCAGCAGTTACGGTGGGCTGGCTGAAGCTTTCTTT.

In its sample, this clonotype was seen many times. V usage is TRBV12-3 or TRBV12-4 and J usage is TRBJ1-1, with a weak D call TRBD1 (6 bases). Trimming shortened V by 7 bases and J by 1 base, and 13 bases separated the two germline ends. The CDR3 runs 14 residues. As DNA, the CDR3 is TGTGCCAGCATCCTTGGGGGGGCGAACACTGAAGCTTTCTTT. Encoded protein: CASILGGANTEAFF.

This clonotype was counted only a few times. The chain recombines TRBV12-5 with TRBJ1-5; 7 bases map to TRBD1. The CDR3 consists of 15 residues. Germline V lookup: CDR1 LGHNT, CDR2 FRNRAP. Trimming at V came to 1 base and at J to 7 bases, leaving 7 bases not matched to a gene. CDR3 residues: CASGLATGRLQPQHF. The CDR3 region has the DNA TGTGCTAGTGGTTTGGCGACAGGGAGATTGCAGCCCCAGCATTTT.

This clonotype was seen a few times. This chain joins TRBV7-2 and TRBJ2-3, with 9 bases fitting TRBD2. With 5 bases clipped from V and 4 bases from J, the junction kept 7 bases outside the gene matches. From germline, CDR1 is SGHTA and CDR2 FQGNSA. The CDR3 runs to 15 residues. DNA for the CDR3: TGTGCCAGCAGCCCGAGCGGGGGGAGGGCAGATACGCAGTATTTT. Translating gives CASSPSGGRADTQYF. The whole variable domain, remainder taken from reference TRBV7-2 and TRBJ2-3, is GAGVSQSPSNKVTEKGKDVELRCDPISGHTALYWYRQSLGQGLEFLIYFQGNSAPDKSGLPSDRFSAERTGGSVSTLTIQRTQQEDSAVYLCASSPSGGRADTQYFGPGTRLTVL.

This chain links TRBV12-3 or TRBV12-4 with TRBJ1-2, with TRBD1 as a possible D gene (6 bases). The CDR3 is 11 amino acids. V dropped 7 bases and J dropped 12 bases, with 15 bases sitting between them. CDR3 protein: CASNQNGGHTF. The CDR3 coding sequence is TGTGCCAGCAACCAAAACGGGGGCCACACCTTC.

This clonotype has more than one count but fewer than ten. J is TRBJ2-5 and V is TRBV5-5, with D possibly being TRBD2 (6 bases). V lost 0 bases, J lost 5 bases, and 11 bases lay in between. The germline V gene encodes CDR1 SGHKS and CDR2 YYEKEE (reference sequence). The CDR3 loop spans 14 amino acids. CDR3 in DNA: TGTGCCAGCAGCTTGGAGGTTGGAGGGGAGACCCAGTACTTC. Translated, it gives CASSLEVGGETQYF.

This chain connects TRBV7-8 to TRBJ1-5, with D possibly TRBD1 on 5 matching bases. With 5 bases removed from V and 2 bases from J, the gap between germline ends came to 22 bases. CDR1 is SGHVS and CDR2 is FQNEAQ in the germline V gene. The CDR3 totals 18 residues. CDR3 DNA: TGTGCCAGCAGCAATCCTGACAGCACTCTACTGGGCAATCAGCCCCAGCATTTT. Translating it yields CASSNPDSTLLGNQPQHF.

This clonotype was detected many times. V usage is TRBV9 and J usage is TRBJ1-1; tentative D call: TRBD1 (5 bases). V shed 3 bases and J shed 7 bases, with 13 bases lying between them. CDR3 length: 13 amino acids. Germline loops: CDR1 SGDLS, CDR2 YYNGEE. The DNA for the CDR3 is TGTGCCAGCAGCGGCGGGACGGAACTTGAAGCTTTCTTT. It translates to CASSGGTELEAFF.

J is TRBJ2-4 and V is TRBV7-9, with D unclear. The germline gives CDR1 SEHNR, CDR2 FQNEAQ (reference sequence). There are 20 residues in the CDR3. The V end lost 2 bases, the J end lost 0 bases, and 23 bases lay between the germline ends. CDR3 DNA sequence: TGTGCCAGCAGCTTACCCTCCGGTCCTGGCAGTCTGCTAGCCAAAAACATTCAGTACTTC. Its translation: CASSLPSGPGSLLAKNIQYF.

This clonotype appeared many times. V gene TRBV7-8 combines with J gene TRBJ1-1; D perhaps matches TRBD1 (6 bases). The CDR3 contains 14 residues. Trimming cost V 1 base and J 7 bases, with 13 bases left between them. The germline CDR1 and CDR2 sequences are SGHVS and FQNEAQ. CDR3 DNA: TGTGCCAGCAGCTTAGGGGGAGGACAGCTTGAAGCTTTCTTT. Residues: CASSLGGGQLEAFF.

This clonotype was seen a handful of times. V usage is TRBV29-1 and J usage is TRBJ2-5, with 9 bases matching TRBD2. This CDR3 region has 16 residues. With 3 bases clipped from V and 2 bases from J, the junction kept 10 bases outside the gene matches. Germline V CDR1 and CDR2: SQVTM, ANQGSEA. The CDR3: CSVEMASGKIQETQYF. The CDR3 DNA reads TGCAGCGTTGAGATGGCTAGCGGGAAAATACAAGAGACCCAGTACTTC.

The chain joins TRBV10-3 to TRBJ2-7, with D perhaps TRBD1 or TRBD2 (5 bases each). Germline lookup yields CDR1 ENHRY and CDR2 SYGVKD. Trimming removed 8 bases from V and 0 bases from J, with 11 bases in between. The CDR3 loop spans 13 amino acids. CDR3 coding DNA: TGTGCCATCGGGACGGGGCCCTCCTACGAGCAGTACTTC. Its protein product is CAIGTGPSYEQYF.

This chain links TRBV4-3 with TRBJ1-1, with 12 bases aligning to TRBD1. Germline V gives CDR1 LGHNA, CDR2 YSLEER. The CDR3 contains 16 residues. The ends lost 4 bases at V and 1 base at J; junction bases unmatched: 4. CDR3 protein: CASSRGQGAGNTEAFF. The CDR3 DNA reads as TGCGCCAGCAGCCGGGGACAGGGGGCAGGGAACACTGAAGCTTTCTTT.

This clonotype was counted a few times. The rearrangement links TRBV7-6 to TRBJ1-1; TRBD1 agrees at 7 bases. Germline lookup yields CDR1 SGHVS and CDR2 FNYEAQ. The CDR3 spans 15 residues. The trim removed 4 bases at V and 1 base at J, leaving 6 bases unmatched. The CDR3: CASSSRQGTNTEAFF. In DNA, the CDR3 is TGTGCCAGCAGCTCGAGACAGGGTACGAACACTGAAGCTTTCTTT.

This chain connects TRBV7-8 to TRBJ1-6; D is unclear. V was cut by 8 bases and J by 1 base, with 9 bases left in between. This CDR3 contains 14 residues. From germline, CDR1 is SGHVS and CDR2 FQNEAQ. The CDR3 DNA reads TGTGCCAGCCTGGGAGAATCCTATAATTCACCCCTCCACTTT. Translating it yields CASLGESYNSPLHF.

This clonotype was detected only once. The chain joins TRBV7-6 to TRBJ2-7; D is possibly TRBD1 (9 bases). The V end was cut by 5 bases, the J end by 3 bases, with 23 bases between. In germline, CDR1 is SGHVS, CDR2 FNYEAQ. The CDR3 length is 17 residues. The CDR3 region is CASSPAGGGTGHYEQYF. For the CDR3, the DNA is TGTGCCAGCAGCCCGGCGGGGGGTGGGACAGGGCACTACGAGCAGTACTTC.

This chain joins TRBV7-8 and TRBJ2-4; 9 bases fit TRBD1. The CDR3 is 15 amino acids. Trimming took 5 bases from V and 7 from J; bases not matched to a gene: 9. The V gene's germline CDR1 is SGHVS and CDR2 FQNEAQ. The CDR3 coding sequence is TGTGCCAGCAGCGGACTCACAGGGGGCCTGAACATTCAGTACTTC. Translation: CASSGLTGGLNIQYF.

The V gene is TRBV12-3 or TRBV12-4, the J gene TRBJ2-7, with unresolved D. The V end was cut by 3 bases, the J end by 4 bases, with 7 bases between. The CDR3 is 12 amino acids. The CDR3 bases are TGTGCCAGCAGTTTGGAAGGGTACGAGCAGTACTTC. Translating gives CASSLEGYEQYF.

Written as DNA, the CDR3 is TGCAGCGTTCCGAGACAGCCCCAAGAGACCCAGTACTTC. Amino acids: CSVPRQPQETQYF. The V gene is TRBV29-1, the J gene TRBJ2-5, with a weak D call TRBD1 (5 bases). Trimming stripped 5 bases from V and 1 base from J, with 11 bases between. Germline-derived CDR1 and CDR2 are SQVTM and ANQGSEA. This CDR3 is 13 amino acids long.

The table lists this clonotype with a count of one. This chain connects TRBV18 to TRBJ2-7; the D is unclear. CDR3 size: 12 residues. V was pared by 2 bases and J by 6 bases, with 8 bases between. CDR1 KGHSH and CDR2 LQKENI come from the germline V gene. CDR3 DNA: TGTGCCAGCTCACCAATCGACGGCGAGCAGTACTTC. Protein sequence: CASSPIDGEQYF.